Shown below are 9 T cell receptor delta chains from a single sample sequenced in a study of Vδ1+ human thymocytes. Study-wide results and limits: In the thymus, TRG and TRD repertoires looked highly polyclonal with Gaussian CDR3 lengths.

Sequences come from RNA converted to cDNA by reverse transcription. CDR3 amplicons came from multiplex PCR with pooled V-gene forward and constant-region reverse primers. TCRdb re-called the multiplex PCR reads via CATT. The repertoire includes tens of thousands of delta-chain clones, over 25% of them detected once, and more than 1.5% sits in the top ten. No antigen has been assigned to these receptors. The sequenced material came from Vdelta1+ gamma-delta thymocytes from the thymus. Described subset: FACS-sorted CD3+ TCRalphabeta- TCRVdelta1+ TCRVdelta2- thymocytes. All receptors come from a boy under three years old who had congenital heart surgery.

This clone came up a few times. The V call is TRDV1, the J call TRDJ1; 10 bases map to TRDD3. Per germline, CDR1 TSWWSYY and CDR2 QGS. Trimming took 1 base from V and 0 from J; bases not matched to a gene: 26. The CDR3 spans 24 residues. The CDR3 coding sequence is TGTGCTCTTGGGGAACGTGCCTCTTCCCGAAGGGGGTTGGGGGATACTACCTACACCGATAAACTCATCTTT. It codes for CALGERASSRRGLGDTTYTDKLIF.

By share, this clone ranks as medium-sized. The same CDR3 arises from other DNA sequences in this sample as well. The rearrangement uses TRDV1 and TRDJ1, with 12 bases identical to TRDD3. Trimming took 4 bases from V and 3 from J; bases not matched to a gene: 9. The CDR3 totals 17 residues. Germline V gene sequence: CDR1 TSWWSYY, CDR2 QGS. DNA for the CDR3: TGTGCTCTTGGGGTCCTACTGGGGGATACTAAGGCCGATAAACTCATCTTT. This gives the protein CALGVLLGDTKADKLIF.

The V gene is TRDV1, the J gene TRDJ1, with 10 bases that match TRDD3. Germline CDR1 and CDR2: TSWWSYY and QGS. The CDR3 length is 23 residues. With 1 base clipped from V and 4 bases from J, the junction kept 27 bases outside the gene matches. The DNA of the CDR3 is TGTGCTCTTGGGGAACGCCAACGTCCCATTGGGTGGGGGATACCGGGTGGGATCGATAAACTCATCTTT. This encodes CALGERQRPIGWGIPGGIDKLIF.

This clone has just a few counts. This chain joins TRDV1 and TRDJ1; D gene ambiguous. The CDR3 contains 19 residues. V lost 1 base and J lost 0, with 21 bases in between. In germline, CDR1 is TSWWSYY, CDR2 QGS. CDR3 DNA sequence: TGTGCTCTTGGGGAACGACCTAACCCCAGGGGTTATCACACCGATAAACTCATCTTT. As protein: CALGERPNPRGYHTDKLIF.

The table lists this clone with a few counts. V gene TRDV1 combines with J gene TRDJ1; D perhaps matches TRDD2 (5 bases). V was clipped by 5 bases and J by 3 bases, with 34 bases between them. The CDR3 loop spans 21 amino acids. Germline CDR1 reads TSWWSYY; CDR2 reads QGS. The CDR3 protein is CALGPPTTEDPSVPPADKLIF. Here the CDR3 DNA reads TGTGCTCTTGGGCCCCCAACTACGGAGGATCCCAGTGTTCCTCCCGCCGATAAACTCATCTTT.

In this sample, this clone turned up a few times. The chain uses TRDV1 and TRDJ1; D might be TRDD3 (6 bases). Germline V gene lookup returns CDR1 TSWWSYY and CDR2 QGS. Trimming cost V 6 bases and J 1 base, with 18 bases left between them. The CDR3 is made up of 16 amino acids. CDR3 residues: CALGLVGGPTTDKLIF. The CDR3 DNA sequence: TGTGCTCTTGGCCTAGTGGGGGGGCCTACCACCGATAAACTCATCTTT.

Regarding this clone: Other nucleotide sequences from this sample produce the same CDR3. The J gene is TRDJ1, the V gene TRDV1, with D unclear. CDR1 is TSWWSYY and CDR2 is QGS in the germline V gene. The CDR3 has 17 residues. V lost 3 bases, J lost 0 bases, and 17 bases lay in between. CDR3 DNA: TGTGCTCTTGGGGACGGGCCTGGTGGCCTCTACACCGATAAACTCATCTTT. It yields the protein CALGDGPGGLYTDKLIF.

This clone was observed a handful of times. Just one base apart from a much larger clone, this may be a read error. V usage is TRDV2 and J usage is TRDJ1, with 7 bases that match TRDD3. The CDR3 runs 18 residues. Germline CDR1 GEAIGNYY, CDR2 EKD. CDR3 nucleotides: TGTGCCTGTGACACGGGGAGCTGGGGGGGGCCCTACACCAATAAACTCATCTTT. This codes for CACDTGSWGGPYTNKLIF.

The chain recombines TRDV1 with TRDJ1; TRDD3 agrees at 9 bases. The germline V gene encodes CDR1 TSWWSYY and CDR2 QGS. This CDR3 is built from 16 residues. With V trimmed by 2 bases and J by 4 bases, 8 bases remained unmatched. In nucleotides, the CDR3 is TGTGCTCTTGGGGAAATCACTGGGGGACAGGGCGATAAACTCATCTTT. Residues: CALGEITGGQGDKLIF.